Shown below are 17 T cell receptor beta chains from a single sample sequenced in a study of Graves' ophthalmopathy and Graves' hyperthyroidism. RNA transcripts provided the template for amplifying TCR beta CDR3 regions. First-round RT-PCR relied on HTBI primers, and a second-round multiplex PCR came next. MiXCR was run by TCRdb on the multiplex PCR reads, yielding one entry per CDR3 protein. The table shows 660,000 or so distinct CDR3 sequences, with about two fifths occurring only once. Sequenced sample: peripheral blood. All receptors come from an adult man with Graves' ophthalmopathy.

The rearrangement uses TRBV2 and TRBJ1-2; D is uncertain. The V end lost 5 bases, the J end lost 1 base, and 14 bases lay between the germline ends. Germline values: CDR1 SNHLY, CDR2 FYNNEI. The CDR3 contains 15 residues. The CDR3 loop reads CASSLIGSFNYGYTF. The CDR3 DNA reads TGTGCCAGCAGTTTAATCGGATCTTTTAACTATGGCTACACCTTC.

CDR3 nucleotide sequence: TGTGCCAGCCGAGCGGGAGCGGATGGGGCCAACGTCCTGACTTTC. Protein: CASRAGADGANVLTF. This rearrangement joins TRBV5-4 to TRBJ2-6, with 8 bases lining up with TRBD2. The CDR3 is 15 amino acids. V was pared by 7 bases and J by 3 bases, with 6 bases of the junction left unmatched. Germline V gene data show CDR1 as SGHNT and CDR2 as YYREEE (reference sequence).

This chain joins TRBV25-1 and TRBJ2-2; 9 bases line up with TRBD2. This CDR3 is 18 amino acids long. V lost 5 bases, J lost 0 bases, and 10 bases stayed unmatched. Germline assignment: CDR1 MGHDK and CDR2 SYGVNS. CDR3 residues: CASSSVGLAQTNTGELFF. The CDR3 nucleotides read TGTGCCAGCAGTTCCGTGGGACTAGCCCAGACGAACACCGGGGAGCTGTTTTTT.

This clonotype was observed at least ten times. The rearrangement uses TRBV7-6 and TRBJ2-5; TRBD1 or TRBD2 may be the D gene (6 bases each). The CDR3 extends over 14 amino acids. Per the germline V gene, CDR1 is SGHVS and CDR2 is FNYEAQ. V was clipped by 5 bases and J by 5 bases, with 15 bases between them. CDR3 protein: CASSPVGGSETQYF. DNA for the CDR3: TGTGCCAGCAGCCCAGTAGGGGGGTCGGAGACCCAGTACTTC.

This clonotype has ten or more counts. V gene TRBV12-3 or TRBV12-4 combines with J gene TRBJ2-1, with D unclear. V was shortened by 2 bases and J by 6 bases, with 11 bases between the two germline ends. The CDR3 spans 14 residues. In DNA, the CDR3 is TGTGCCAGCAGTTTATGGCGGTCTCGCAATGAGCAGTTCTTC. As protein: CASSLWRSRNEQFF.

There are many counts of this clonotype. V is TRBV14 and J is TRBJ1-5; D unclear. Trimming took 1 base from V and 5 from J, leaving 3 bases between them. Germline V gene sequence: CDR1 SGHDN, CDR2 FVKESK. This CDR3 spans 12 amino acids. CDR3 sequence: CASSQGHQPQHF. As DNA, the CDR3 is TGTGCCAGCAGCCAAGGGCATCAGCCCCAGCATTTT.

CDR3 DNA: TGCAGCCTAGCGCACACCTACGAGCAGTACTTC. Protein sequence: CSLAHTYEQYF. This chain links TRBV29-1 with TRBJ2-7; D possibly corresponds to TRBD2 (6 bases). Germline V gives CDR1 SQVTM, CDR2 ANQGSEA. The V gene lost 8 bases and the J gene lost 2 bases, with 10 bases spanning the gap. This CDR3 has 11 amino acids.

CDR3 residues: CASSGSGAETQYF. The CDR3 region has the DNA TGTGCCAGCAGCGGGTCAGGGGCCGAGACCCAGTACTTC. This rearrangement joins TRBV7-9 to TRBJ2-5, with D tentatively TRBD1 (6 bases). Germline V gives CDR1 SEHNR, CDR2 FQNEAQ (reference sequence). Trimming removed 5 bases at V and 5 bases at J, with 12 bases between. The CDR3 length is 13 residues.

The chain carries TRBV4-1 and TRBJ2-7; D possibly corresponds to TRBD1 (5 bases). V lost 3 bases, J lost 7 bases, and 16 bases lay in between. The CDR3 spans 14 residues. In germline, CDR1 is MGHRA, CDR2 YSYEKL. The CDR3 bases are TGCGCCAGCAGCCAGGTCCCTGGGGCGCGGGAGCAGTACTTC. Its protein product is CASSQVPGAREQYF.

This clonotype was picked up a small number of times. The CDR3 spells CASSLPSGKLNTEAFF. The CDR3 nucleotides read TGTGCCAGCAGCTTACCCTCGGGTAAGTTGAACACTGAAGCTTTCTTT. The rearrangement joins TRBV11-2 to TRBJ1-1; D not resolved. Trimming stripped 2 bases from V and 0 bases from J, with 13 bases between. CDR1 is SGHAT and CDR2 is FQNNGV in the germline V gene. This CDR3 is built from 16 residues.

This clonotype was found many times. The V and J genes are TRBV13 and TRBJ2-2, with D hard to call. CDR1 PRHDT and CDR2 FYEKMQ come from the germline V gene (reference sequence). This CDR3 has 13 amino acids. V gave up 2 bases and J gave up 3 bases, with 4 bases separating them. The CDR3 is CASSLSYTGELFF. DNA of the CDR3: TGTGCCAGCAGCTTATCTTACACCGGGGAGCTGTTTTTT.

Note on this clonotype: This may be a read error: a much more frequent sequence differs by one nucleotide. The chain uses TRBV19 and TRBJ1-2, with TRBD1 as a possible D gene (5 bases). Germline CDR1 is LNHDA and CDR2 is SQIVND (reference sequence). The CDR3 is 13 amino acids. The CDR3 nucleotides are TGTGCCAGTAGTATACGGGGGGACTATGGCCACACCTTC. Amino acids: CASSIRGDYGHTF. Supplemented by reference TRBV19 and TRBJ1-2, the full variable domain reads DGGITQSPKYLFRKEGQNVTLSCEQNLNHDAMYWYRQDPGQGLRLIYYSQIVNDFQKGDIAEGYSVSREKKESFPLTVTSAQKNPTAFYLCASSIRGDYGHTFGSGTRLTVV.

This clonotype was counted many times. The rearrangement joins TRBV10-3 to TRBJ2-5; D remains unclear. The germline V gene encodes CDR1 ENHRY and CDR2 SYGVKD. This CDR3 comprises 13 residues. Trimming stripped 6 bases from V and 0 bases from J, with 8 bases between. As DNA, the CDR3 is TGTGCCATCAGCGATACAAACCAAGAGACCCAGTACTTC. Translating gives CAISDTNQETQYF.

The chain joins TRBV7-9 to TRBJ2-3, with D unclear. Germline lookup yields CDR1 SEHNR and CDR2 FQNEAQ (reference sequence). V lost 4 bases and J 6 bases, leaving 5 bases between the germline ends. The CDR3 consists of 11 residues. CDR3 in amino acids: CASSSQDTQYF. The CDR3 nucleotides are TGTGCCAGCAGCTCCCAGGATACGCAGTATTTT.

This clonotype showed up just a few times. In DNA, the CDR3 is TGCGCCAGCAGCCTGGTTTCAGGGGACGAGCAGTACTTC. Amino acid sequence: CASSLVSGDEQYF. The rearrangement joins TRBV4-1 to TRBJ2-7; possible D gene TRBD1, 6 bases. Germline CDR1 is MGHRA and CDR2 is YSYEKL. The CDR3 covers 13 residues. V dropped 4 bases and J dropped 5 bases, with 12 bases sitting between them.

This clonotype has at least ten counts. The rearrangement joins TRBV5-8 to TRBJ1-6; D ambiguous. The germline V and J ends were trimmed by 0 bases and 11 bases, with 6 bases remaining between them. Germline V gene sequence: CDR1 SGHTS, CDR2 YDEGEE. The CDR3 runs to 12 residues. The CDR3 reads CASSLVGAPLHF. DNA of the CDR3: TGTGCCAGCAGCTTGGTAGGTGCACCCCTCCACTTT.

The genes are TRBV5-6 and TRBJ1-2; D is uncertain. Germline loops: CDR1 SGHDT, CDR2 YYEEEE. V was trimmed by 0 bases and J by 3 bases, leaving 12 bases between them. The CDR3 has 15 amino acids. The CDR3 here is CASSLDPPFDYGYTF. The DNA for the CDR3 is TGTGCCAGCAGCTTGGATCCCCCCTTCGACTATGGCTACACCTTC.